The sequence of this T cell receptor beta chain was determined in a study of T-cell memory formation after mild COVID-19 (TCRdb year 2021). Study-wide context: TCR sequence clusters from the two donors were found to be largely donor specific. Longitudinal TCRalpha and TCRbeta repertoire sequencing tracked T-cell clones expanding and contracting after mild COVID-19 in a couple of donors. Two young, previously healthy adult volunteers, one female and one male, were included in the cohort. The paper's findings and limits, for the study overall: Some responding clones were detected in pre-infection memory, suggesting pre-existing cross-reactive memory T cells joined the SARS-CoV-2 response. From day 15 to 85, contracting clones showed balanced CD4/CD8 phenotypes, whereas a second wave of clones that expanded from day 15 to 37 leaned towards CD4+. Only two mild cases were covered in the study, and larger cohorts including severe cases with pre-infection samples were considered necessary. Contracting CD4+ clones were found mainly in CM and EM memory subsets, while CD8+ clones were enriched in EMRA. Whether the second-wave clones peaking on day 37 were SARS-CoV-2 specific was not confirmed.

PBMCs were isolated by Ficoll-Paque density gradient centrifugation. TCRdb shows the sequencer as Illumina NovaSeq 6000. TCRalpha and TCRbeta cDNA libraries were constructed by 5'RACE with constant-segment primers, with sample barcodes and unique molecular identifiers being introduced. RNA was extracted from every sample with Trizol reagent. The libraries were amplified in two PCR steps, and the second step added a second sample barcode and Illumina TruSeq adapters. Sequencing of libraries was performed on an Illumina NovaSeq with 2 x 150 bp paired-end reads. The authors' pipeline ran thus. Reads were demultiplexed and collapsed into UMI-guided consensus sequences with migec v1.2.7. Using mixcr v2.1.11, UMI consensuses were aligned to TRA and TRB V and J templates and then assembled into clonotypes. Expanded or contracted clonotypes were those called significant by both edgeR and NoisET, with noise models trained on biological replicates. edgeR calls used a false discovery rate-adjusted p below 0.01 and a log2 fold-change threshold of 1. As an exploratory analysis of dynamics, max-normalized trajectories of the 1000 most abundant clonotypes were examined with PCA combined with hierarchical clustering. Each responding clone was given a CD4 or CD8 phenotype based on the CD4+ and CD8+ repertoires, which had been sequenced separately. The public sequencing data were trimmed at Q25 with fastp and processed into clonotypes with MiXCR by TCRdb, which kept only in-frame beta chains. Identical CDR3 protein sequences are pooled into one entry, listed with their most common genes and DNA. The V and J calls come from TCRdb's annotation, not from the publication. Recorded for this sample are approximately 82,000 distinct CDR3 sequences; roughly 12% of them occurred a single time. The ten largest clones add up to 41% of the sample.

Relative to germline, V is missing 3 bases and J is missing 4 bases, with 5 bases of the junction outside any gene match. The CDR3 contains 16 residues, cysteine and phenylalanine counted. Only the CDR3 region is kept as DNA, spanning 48 bases read in frame from base 1. CDR1 is given as LGHNA and CDR2 as YSLEER, both from the germline V gene. This clonotype was detected a few times. Its antigen is not yet known. Base qualities are missing; no much larger clone stands one base away. This sequence originates from a man younger than 35 who had mild COVID-19 (a few samples of this study predate the infection). The sample titles of this study are shuffled in the database, so cell type and time point are left out; the donor was told from shared clones. Sample: PBMCs or a T cell subset sorted from them (not recorded which). The receptor chain draws on TRBV4-3 and TRBJ2-1; TRBD2 agrees with 11 junctional bases. The nucleotides read TGCGCCAGCAGCCATGCTAGCGGGGGGTCTTACAATGAGCAGTTCTTC. This codes for CASSHASGGSYNEQFF.